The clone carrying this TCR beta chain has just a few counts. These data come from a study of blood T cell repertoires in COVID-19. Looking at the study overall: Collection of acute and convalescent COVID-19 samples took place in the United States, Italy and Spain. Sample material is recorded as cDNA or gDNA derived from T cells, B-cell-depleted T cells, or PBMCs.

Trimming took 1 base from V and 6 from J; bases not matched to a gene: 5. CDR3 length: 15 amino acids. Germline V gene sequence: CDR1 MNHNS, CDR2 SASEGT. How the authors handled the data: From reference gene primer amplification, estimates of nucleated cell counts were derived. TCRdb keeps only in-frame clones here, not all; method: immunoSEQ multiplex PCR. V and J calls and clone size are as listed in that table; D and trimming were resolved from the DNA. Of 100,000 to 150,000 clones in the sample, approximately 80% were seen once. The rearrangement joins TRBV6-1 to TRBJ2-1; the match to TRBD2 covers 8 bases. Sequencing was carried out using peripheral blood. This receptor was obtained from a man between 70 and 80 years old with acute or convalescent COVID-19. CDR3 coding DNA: TGTGCCAGCAGTGAAGTTGGGACTAGAAGCAATGAGCAGTTCTTC. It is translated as CASSEVGTRSNEQFF.